The 19 T cell receptor beta chains listed next were all sequenced from one sample in a study of T cells in Graves' hyperthyroidism and ophthalmopathy (dated 2019 in TCRdb). Library prep was done by multiplex PCR. TCRdb records Illumina HiSeq 2000 as the sequencer. The TCR beta CDR3 regions were amplified from RNA transcripts. The first round of RT-PCR for the TCR CDR3 was performed with the HTBI primer set and the Qiagen OneStep RT-PCR kit. TCRdb trimmed public reads at Q25 via fastp, called clones via MiXCR and kept in-frame beta chains. CDR3 protein duplicates are merged, each entry listing the most common genes and DNA. The table for this sample lists some 380,000 distinct CDR3 sequences; roughly 14% of them were counted only once. The top ten clonotypes cover around 20% of the sample. What was sequenced was blood. The receptors come from a man younger than 40 with Graves' hyperthyroidism that later progressed to Graves' ophthalmopathy.

Details on this clonotype: Possible read error: a much larger clone is one base away. This chain links TRBV12-3 or TRBV12-4 with TRBJ2-3; tentatively, D is TRBD2 (6 bases). The CDR3 has 15 residues. Trimming took 5 bases from V and 2 from J, leaving 14 bases between them. CDR3 region: CASSPRGCFTDTQYF. CDR3 nucleotide sequence: TGTGCCAGCAGTCCCCGGGGGTGCTTCACAGATACGCAGTATTTT.

The table lists this clonotype with many counts. The chain carries TRBV11-3 and TRBJ2-5; D gene uncertain. The CDR3 runs to 11 residues. The germline gives CDR1 SGHNT, CDR2 YENEEA. V lost 1 base and J 10 bases, leaving 7 bases between the germline ends. CDR3 amino acids: CASSLGVIQYF. Written as DNA, the CDR3 is TGTGCCAGCAGCTTAGGGGTTATCCAGTACTTC.

V and J are TRBV6-1 and TRBJ1-4; 8 bases are shared with TRBD1. CDR1 and CDR2 from the germline V gene are MNHNS and SASEGT. The CDR3 consists of 14 residues. With 7 bases clipped from V and 10 bases from J, the junction kept 11 bases outside the gene matches. CDR3 sequence (DNA): TGTGCCAGCACCCTAACAGGGGGAGAGGGAAAACTGTTTTTT. This encodes CASTLTGGEGKLFF.

The genes are TRBV5-4 and TRBJ1-2, with 7 bases aligning to TRBD1. The CDR3 extends over 18 amino acids. Germline assignment: CDR1 SGHNT and CDR2 YYREEE (reference sequence). V was pared by 1 base and J by 4 bases, with 16 bases of the junction left unmatched. This chain's CDR3 is CASSLIPDRKLRPYGYTF. The CDR3, as DNA: TGTGCCAGCAGCTTGATTCCGGACAGGAAACTTCGACCCTATGGCTACACCTTC.

Only a few counts were recorded for this clonotype. The V and J genes are TRBV6-1 and TRBJ2-1, with TRBD1 matching 9 bases. J gave up 8 bases and V 5 bases, and 10 bases lay outside the gene matches. The length of the CDR3 is 15 residues. Germline-derived CDR1 and CDR2 are MNHNS and SASEGT. The CDR3 here is CASSYDGQGTDEQFF. CDR3 DNA: TGTGCCAGCAGTTACGATGGACAGGGGACGGATGAGCAGTTCTTC.

This clonotype was seen many times. The V and J genes are TRBV6-1 and TRBJ2-1; TRBD2 agrees at 7 bases. The CDR3 is made up of 15 amino acids. The ends lost 3 bases at V and 4 bases at J; junction bases unmatched: 6. Germline V gene sequence: CDR1 MNHNS, CDR2 SASEGT. CDR3 region: CASSEGGSRYNEQFF. The CDR3 DNA is TGTGCCAGCAGTGAGGGAGGGTCTCGTTACAATGAGCAGTTCTTC.

Many counts were recorded for this clonotype. The rearrangement uses TRBV28 and TRBJ2-7; TRBD2 agrees at 7 bases. Unmatched junction bases numbered 3, after V lost 10 bases and J lost 3 bases. The CDR3 extends over 11 amino acids. CDR1 is MDHEN and CDR2 is SYDVKM in the germline V gene. CDR3 DNA sequence: TGTGCCACCCGGACTAGCTACGAGCAGTACTTC. This codes for CATRTSYEQYF. The whole variable domain, remainder taken from reference TRBV28 and TRBJ2-7, is DVKVTQSSRYLVKRTGEKVFLECVQDMDHENMFWYRQDPGLGLRLIYFSYDVKMKEKGDIPEGYSVSREKKERFSLILESASTNQTSMYLCATRTSYEQYFGPGTRLTVT.

The table lists this clonotype with many counts. V is TRBV7-8 and J is TRBJ2-7, with 9 bases fitting TRBD1. This CDR3 has 15 amino acids. Trimming removed 3 bases from V and 3 bases from J; junction bases left unmatched: 6. CDR1 is SGHVS, CDR2 FQNEAQ, per germline. The CDR3 nucleotides are TGTGCCAGCAGCTTTTCCGGGACAGGGTACTACGAGCAGTACTTC. Protein: CASSFSGTGYYEQYF.

This clonotype has at least ten counts. This rearrangement joins TRBV20-1 to TRBJ1-1, with D possibly being TRBD1 (5 bases). Germline V gives CDR1 DFQATT, CDR2 SNEGSKA (reference sequence). The CDR3 sequence is 13 residues long. V was shortened by 2 bases and J by 0 bases, with 7 bases between the two germline ends. CDR3 amino acids: CSARRQLNTEAFF. CDR3 DNA: TGCAGTGCTAGACGACAGCTGAACACTGAAGCTTTCTTT.

The chain recombines TRBV24-1 with TRBJ2-1; D could derive from TRBD1 or TRBD2 (5 bases each). CDR1 and CDR2 from the germline V gene are KGHDR and SFDVKD. The CDR3 covers 13 residues. V was shortened by 5 bases and J by 10 bases, with 14 bases between the two germline ends. In DNA, the CDR3 is TGTGCCACCAGTGTTTCGGGGCACTCAGAGCAGTTCTTC. Its protein product is CATSVSGHSEQFF.

This clonotype was seen a handful of times. V is TRBV20-1 and J is TRBJ2-1, with 7 bases fitting TRBD2. J was trimmed by 6 bases and V by 5 bases; bases with no gene match: 7. CDR1 and CDR2 from the germline V gene are DFQATT and SNEGSKA (reference sequence). The CDR3 spans 13 residues. In nucleotides, the CDR3 is TGCAGTGCTCCCTTTTGGGGGGGCAATGAGCAGTTCTTC. It codes for CSAPFWGGNEQFF.

There are many counts of this clonotype. The chain combines TRBV12-3 or TRBV12-4 with TRBJ2-4, with TRBD2 as a possible D gene (6 bases). Trimming removed 5 bases at V and 2 bases at J, with 13 bases between. The CDR3 is 15 amino acids. The CDR3 spells CASSLRLDSKNIQYF. In DNA, the CDR3 is TGTGCCAGCAGTCTAAGACTAGACTCCAAAAACATTCAGTACTTC.

This clonotype was seen repeatedly, ten times or more. The rearrangement links TRBV7-9 to TRBJ2-2, with 9 bases that match TRBD1. The CDR3 has 19 amino acids. Trimming at V came to 5 bases and at J to 2 bases, leaving 15 bases not matched to a gene. Germline CDR1 is SEHNR and CDR2 is FQNEAQ (reference sequence). The chain's CDR3 is CASSVYRGRTGINTGELFF. CDR3 in DNA: TGTGCCAGCAGCGTCTACAGGGGGCGCACTGGTATAAACACCGGGGAGCTGTTTTTT.

In its sample, this clonotype was seen many times. The rearrangement uses TRBV12-5 and TRBJ2-7, with D perhaps TRBD1 (6 bases). Trimming took 2 bases from V and 1 from J, leaving 12 bases between them. This CDR3 has 15 residues. Germline loops: CDR1 LGHNT, CDR2 FRNRAP. The CDR3 region has the DNA TGTGCTAGTGGTTTGCGGACAGCACCTTCCTACGAGCAGTACTTC. Translating gives CASGLRTAPSYEQYF.

Ten or more counts support this clonotype. The gene calls are TRBV11-2 and TRBJ2-1; TRBD1 agrees at 7 bases. Germline lookup yields CDR1 SGHAT and CDR2 FQNNGV. CDR3 size: 16 residues. The V and J ends lost 5 bases and 3 bases, in that order; junction bases with no gene match: 10. The CDR3 sequence: CASSETRGQNYNEQFF. In nucleotides, the CDR3 is TGTGCCAGCAGCGAAACCCGGGGACAGAACTACAATGAGCAGTTCTTC.

On this clonotype itself: A much larger clone differs from this one at a single base, so this may be a read error. V is TRBV27 and J is TRBJ2-4, with D perhaps TRBD1 (5 bases). CDR1 and CDR2 from the germline V gene are MNHEY and SMNVEV (reference sequence). The CDR3 has 15 amino acids. Trimming left V 6 bases short and J 5 bases short, with 17 bases between. The CDR3 DNA follows: TGTGCCAGCAGCATTTCAGGGTTTCCCGAAAACATTCAGTACTTC. This gives the protein CASSISGFPENIQYF.

This clonotype was picked up a small number of times. The genes are TRBV7-8 and TRBJ2-2; D is unresolved. The V and J ends lost 6 bases and 9 bases respectively, with 20 bases between them. Germline CDR1 is SGHVS and CDR2 is FQNEAQ. This CDR3 contains 15 residues. As DNA, the CDR3 is TGTGCCAGCAGAATTTTAACCGGGCCCAGCAGGGAGCTGTTTTTT. It translates to CASRILTGPSRELFF. The variable domain in full, completed from reference TRBV7-8 and TRBJ2-2, reads GAGVSQSPRYKVAKRGQDVALRCDPISGHVSLFWYQQALGQGPEFLTYFQNEAQLDKSGLPSDRFFAERPEGSVSTLKIQRTQQEDSAVYLCASRILTGPSRELFFGEGSRLTVL.

This chain connects TRBV9 to TRBJ2-3; 9 bases map to TRBD2. The length of the CDR3 is 17 residues. V lost 3 bases and J lost 6; bases outside the gene matches: 14. Germline CDR1 reads SGDLS; CDR2 reads YYNGEE. The CDR3 here is CASSDHLLAGGRDTQYF. The CDR3 DNA reads TGTGCCAGCAGCGACCACCTGTTGGCGGGGGGGCGGGATACGCAGTATTTT.

This clonotype was detected ten times or more. The chain carries TRBV6-1 and TRBJ1-2, with TRBD1 identical over 7 bases. Looked up from germline, CDR1 is MNHNS and CDR2 is SASEGT. Losses at the gene ends were 7 bases for V and 2 bases for J; bases not matched to a gene: 7. The CDR3 covers 14 residues. This CDR3 is CASKSTGWNYGYTF. CDR3 sequence (DNA): TGTGCCAGCAAATCGACAGGGTGGAACTATGGCTACACCTTC.